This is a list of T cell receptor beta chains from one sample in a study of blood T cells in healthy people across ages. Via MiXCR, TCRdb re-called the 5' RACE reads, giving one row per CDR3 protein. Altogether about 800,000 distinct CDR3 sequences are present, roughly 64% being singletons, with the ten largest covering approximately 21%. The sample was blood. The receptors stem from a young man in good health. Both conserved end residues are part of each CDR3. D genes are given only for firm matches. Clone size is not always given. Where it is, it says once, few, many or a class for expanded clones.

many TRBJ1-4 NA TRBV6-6 CATSRLLNEKLFF TGTGCCACCTCCCGGCTCCTTAATGAAAAACTGTTTTTT
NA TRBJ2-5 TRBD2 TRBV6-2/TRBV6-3 CASSYERGHGETQYF TGTGCCAGCAGTTACGAGCGGGGCCACGGGGAAACCCAGTACTTC
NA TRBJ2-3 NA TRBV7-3 CASSPTGSDTQYF TGTGCCAGCAGCCCGACAGGTTCAGATACGCAGTATTTT
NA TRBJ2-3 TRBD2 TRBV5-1 CASRGLETDTQYF TGCGCCAGCAGAGGACTAGAGACAGATACGCAGTATTTT
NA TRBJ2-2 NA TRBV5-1 CASSWDLGSSGELFF TGCGCCAGCAGCTGGGACCTCGGGTCATCGGGGGAGCTGTTTTTT
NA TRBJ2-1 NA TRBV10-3 CAIGEGGTYNEQFF TGTGCCATCGGGGAGGGGGGAACCTACAATGAGCAGTTCTTC
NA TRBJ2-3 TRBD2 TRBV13 CASSSGLARNTDTQYF TGTGCCAGCAGCTCTGGACTAGCGAGAAACACAGATACGCAGTATTTT
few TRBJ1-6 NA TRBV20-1 CSASDKFSPLHF TGCAGTGCTAGCGACAAATTTTCACCCCTCCACTTT
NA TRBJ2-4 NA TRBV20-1 CSARDPRSGLAKNIQYF TGCAGTGCTAGAGATCCGCGCTCGGGACTAGCCAAAAACATTCAGTACTTC
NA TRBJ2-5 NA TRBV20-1 CSAASAAQETQYF TGCAGTGCTGCGTCAGCGGCCCAAGAGACCCAGTACTTC
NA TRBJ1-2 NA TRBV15 CATSRDGGGSYGYTF TGTGCCACCAGCAGAGATGGGGGTGGCAGTTATGGCTACACCTTC
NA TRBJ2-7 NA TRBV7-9 CASGNSEYEQYF TGTGCCAGCGGAAATAGCGAGTACGAGCAGTACTTC
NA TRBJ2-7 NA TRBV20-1 CSARVVPSYEQYF TGCAGTGCTAGAGTGGTCCCCTCCTACGAGCAGTACTTC
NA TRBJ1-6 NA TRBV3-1 CASSQGTGSNSPLHF TGTGCCAGCAGCCAAGGAACAGGGAGTAATTCACCCCTCCACTTT
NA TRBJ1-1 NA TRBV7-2 CASSPQGREAFF TGTGCCAGCAGTCCACAGGGCAGAGAAGCTTTCTTT
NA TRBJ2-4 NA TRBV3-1 CASSPRDHKNIQYF TGTGCCAGCAGCCCCCGGGACCATAAAAACATTCAGTACTTC